The source of this T cell receptor beta chain is a study of cytomegalovirus exposure and HLA in healthy donors. In regard to this clone: As yet, its antigen is unknown.

The PCR ran on 60 Vbeta and 13 Jbeta primers. As originally analysed: As a later analysis found, there were 80 million to 90 million unique TCR beta chains, of which roughly 11 million were shared. TCRdb's table, derived via immunoSEQ multiplex PCR, lists solely in-frame clones and lacks some. The DNA gave D and trimming, while V, J and clone size come from that table. The data show more than 65,000 clones, with roughly 80% seen just once and about 20% held by the top ten. Study-wide points: Under in vitro conditions, three CMV-associated chains were confirmed as specific for CMV antigens. The investigators catalogued 160 or so TCR beta chains as cytomegalovirus-associated. As immune exposure information, only CMV serostatus was available.

V dropped 1 base and J dropped 4; count of bases not matched to a gene: 3. This CDR3 spans 15 amino acids. Germline CDR1 reads KGHSH; CDR2 reads LQKENI. Specimen: PBMCs. The chain employs TRBV18 and TRBJ2-2; TRBD1 agrees at 7 bases. This clonotype originated in a woman aged 40 to 50 in good health and CMV-seropositive. This chain's CDR3 is CASSPRDRATGELFF. Written as DNA, the CDR3 is TGTGCCAGCTCACCACGCGACAGGGCCACCGGGGAGCTGTTTTTT.